This T cell receptor beta chain was documented in a study of shared clonotypes between healthy human individuals. Repertoires were generated with immunoSEQ multiplex PCR, while TCRdb's copy carries only in-frame clones and drops some. The table shows 1 million to 1.3 million clones, with approximately 78% occurring only once. V lost 2 bases to trimming and J lost 7 bases, with 15 bases between them. Germline CDR1 reads SNHLY; CDR2 reads FYNNEI. The CDR3 is made up of 14 amino acids. This chain links TRBV2 with TRBJ2-7; D may be TRBD1 or TRBD2 (5 bases each). This TCR was recovered from a young man in good health. Some clones in this sample may be carry-over from other donors' samples. Material: memory CD4+ T cells from PBMCs. The sample's subset: CD45RA-negative fraction. The DNA of the CDR3 is TGTGCCAGCAGTGAAAACGGGGCAGGGTGGGAGCAGTACTTC. This sequence encodes CASSENGAGWEQYF.